What follows are 6 T cell receptor beta chains derived from one specimen sequenced in a study of metastatic and nonmetastatic thyroid tumors. TCRdb called clones again from the PCR reads with MiXCR. The repertoire holds fewer than 20,000 clones, with roughly 22% as singletons. Not a single patient had been given any form of treatment at any point before undergoing thyroid surgery. Sequenced: adjacent normal tissue. The receptors here all came from a female donor with papillary thyroid cancer or a benign thyroid nodule (not recorded which). Some clones in this sample may be carry-over from other donors' samples.

In the case of this clone: Germline is not matched at one junction end, which may reflect a read error. V gene TRBV3-1 combines with J gene TRBJ1-2; the D gene is possibly TRBD1 (5 bases). Germline CDR1 LGHDT, CDR2 YNNKEL (reference sequence). The CDR3 is made up of 13 amino acids. Here the CDR3 DNA reads TGTGCCAGCAGCCAAGAGAGGGGCTATTGCTACACCTTC. Residues: CASSQERGYCYTF. The full variable domain, its missing parts supplied by reference TRBV3-1 and TRBJ1-2, is DTAVSQTPKYLVTQMGNDKSIKCEQNLGHDTMYWYKQDSKKFLKIMFSYNNKELIINETVPNRFSPKSPDKAHLNLHINSLELGDSAVYFCASSQERGYCYTFGSGTRLTVV.

This clone was seen a handful of times. V and J are TRBV5-6 and TRBJ1-6; the match to TRBD1 covers 11 bases. The CDR3 is 14 amino acids. From germline, CDR1 is SGHDT and CDR2 YYEEEE. Losses at the gene ends were 4 bases for V and 10 bases for J; bases not matched to a gene: 4. CDR3 region: CASSMGQGDSPLHF. Here the CDR3 DNA reads TGTGCCAGCAGCATGGGACAGGGGGACTCACCCCTCCACTTT.

V usage is TRBV5-1 and J usage is TRBJ2-3, with a tentative D call TRBD1 (6 bases). Trimming left V 0 bases short and J 6 bases short, with 17 bases between. The CDR3 totals 16 residues. Per germline, CDR1 SGHRS and CDR2 YFSETQ. As DNA, the CDR3 is TGCGCCAGCAGCTTGGAACGCCTAGTCAGGGGCGATACGCAGTATTTT. It encodes CASSLERLVRGDTQYF.

This clone was observed a few times. V and J are TRBV4-2 and TRBJ1-6; TRBD1 might be the D (5 bases). This CDR3 spans 15 amino acids. Deletions cut 1 base from V and 7 bases from J, with 11 bases between. CDR1 is LGHNA, CDR2 YNFKEQ, per germline. CDR3 DNA sequence: TGTGCCAGCAGCCAAGGGGGTGGGGGGAATTCACCCCTCCACTTT. It encodes CASSQGGGGNSPLHF.

This clone was found a few times. V and J are TRBV27 and TRBJ1-2; the D gene is possibly TRBD1 (6 bases). The CDR3 consists of 15 residues. Germline assignment: CDR1 MNHEY and CDR2 SMNVEV (reference sequence). The V and J ends lost 2 bases and 1 base respectively, with 11 bases between them. Here the CDR3 reads CASSLVGGLNYGYTF. For the CDR3, the DNA is TGTGCCAGCAGTTTAGTGGGGGGGCTTAACTATGGCTACACCTTC.

In this sample, this clone turned up a few times. A much bigger clone sits one base away, suggesting this may be a read error. The chain couples TRBV28 to TRBJ2-7; D is possibly TRBD2 (6 bases). The V gene lost 5 bases and the J gene lost 3 bases, with 29 bases spanning the gap. This CDR3 comprises 19 residues. CDR1 is MDHEN, CDR2 SYDVKM, per germline. CDR3 bases: TGTGCCAGCAGTCCCGAAGGTCCAAGCGGAGGGCAGTGCGTCTACGAGCAGTACTTC. This gives the protein CASSPEGPSGGQCVYEQYF. The full variable domain, in which reference TRBV28 and TRBJ2-7 provide the parts outside the CDR3, is DVKVTQSSRYLVKRTGEKVFLECVQDMDHENMFWYRQDPGLGLRLIYFSYDVKMKEKGDIPEGYSVSREKKERFSLILESASTNQTSMYLCASSPEGPSGGQCVYEQYFGPGTRLTVT.